Listed below are T cell receptor beta chains from one sample, sequenced in a study of T cell changes during pregnancy in multiple sclerosis. Clones were sequenced by immunoSEQ multiplex PCR, and TCRdb holds only the in-frame ones, with some missing. Of 25,000 to 35,000 clones listed, 89% are singletons. Sequenced material: CD4+ T cells from peripheral blood mononuclear cells, taken in the second trimester of pregnancy. Receptors originate from a female donor with multiple sclerosis, enrolled in a pregnancy study. CDR3s include the opening cysteine and the closing phenylalanine or tryptophan. Fields, in order: J gene, clone size, D gene, V gene, CDR3 protein, CDR3 DNA. D genes are given only for firm matches. A row's size may be missing; if present it is once, few, many or a size class.

j_gene: TRBJ1-2
abundance: NA
d_gene: NA
v_gene: TRBV10-2
CDR3aa: CASSPRGRLRADYGYTF
CDR3nt: TGCGCCAGCAGTCCTCGGGGTAGATTAAGGGCTGACTATGGCTACACCTTC

j_gene: TRBJ2-1
abundance: NA
d_gene: NA
v_gene: TRBV20-1
CDR3aa: CSARDFGSPFF
CDR3nt: TGCAGTGCTAGAGATTTCGGGTCACCGTTCTTC

j_gene: TRBJ1-5
abundance: NA
d_gene: TRBD1
v_gene: TRBV5-4
CDR3aa: CASSLDRGRDQPQHF
CDR3nt: TGTGCCAGCAGCTTAGACAGGGGGAGGGATCAGCCCCAGCATTTT

j_gene: TRBJ1-5
abundance: few
d_gene: NA
v_gene: TRBV2
CDR3aa: CASREDGDGSNQPQHF
CDR3nt: TGTGCCAGCAGGGAAGACGGTGACGGGAGCAATCAGCCCCAGCATTTT

j_gene: TRBJ1-1
abundance: NA
d_gene: TRBD1
v_gene: TRBV7-2
CDR3aa: CASSPGTGMNTEAFF
CDR3nt: TGTGCCAGCAGCCCCGGGACAGGGATGAACACTGAAGCTTTCTTT

j_gene: TRBJ2-5
abundance: NA
d_gene: NA
v_gene: TRBV5-1
CDR3aa: CASSLGPQVRETQYF
CDR3nt: TGCGCCAGCAGCTTGGGGCCGCAGGTTAGGGAGACCCAGTACTTC

j_gene: TRBJ2-3
abundance: NA
d_gene: NA
v_gene: TRBV13
CDR3aa: CASSPLRDTQYF
CDR3nt: TGTGCCAGCAGCCCCTTGAGGGATACGCAGTATTTT

j_gene: TRBJ1-6
abundance: NA
d_gene: NA
v_gene: TRBV5-6
CDR3aa: CASSFASGGSPLHF
CDR3nt: TGTGCCAGCAGCTTCGCCTCTGGCGGTTCACCCCTCCACTTT

j_gene: TRBJ1-2
abundance: once
d_gene: NA
v_gene: TRBV19
CDR3aa: CASSTGPNYGYTF
CDR3nt: TGTGCCAGTAGTACAGGCCCCAACTATGGCTACACCTTC

j_gene: TRBJ1-1
abundance: NA
d_gene: NA
v_gene: TRBV20-1
CDR3aa: CRGGGGTEAFF
CDR3nt: TGCAGGGGGGGAGGAGGCACTGAAGCTTTCTTT

j_gene: TRBJ2-5
abundance: few
d_gene: TRBD2
v_gene: TRBV29-1
CDR3aa: CSGRSGVAETQYF
CDR3nt: TGCAGCGGGCGTAGCGGGGTAGCTGAGACCCAGTACTTC

j_gene: TRBJ2-3
abundance: NA
d_gene: TRBD2
v_gene: TRBV10-3
CDR3aa: CAISEGSGGGGDTQYF
CDR3nt: TGTGCCATCAGTGAGGGTAGCGGGGGGGGAGGGGATACGCAGTATTTT

j_gene: TRBJ2-1
abundance: once
d_gene: NA
v_gene: TRBV4-2
CDR3aa: CASSQVGLGSDNEQFF
CDR3nt: TGTGCCAGCAGCCAGGTAGGACTTGGCTCCGACAATGAGCAGTTCTTC

j_gene: TRBJ1-2
abundance: once
d_gene: NA
v_gene: TRBV27
CDR3aa: CASSRSDSSYGYTF
CDR3nt: TGTGCCAGCAGCCGATCCGACAGCTCCTATGGCTACACCTTC

j_gene: TRBJ1-3
abundance: NA
d_gene: TRBD1
v_gene: TRBV18
CDR3aa: CASSPTGGVSGNTIYF
CDR3nt: TGTGCCAGCTCCCCGACAGGGGGTGTATCTGGAAACACCATATATTTT

j_gene: TRBJ1-1
abundance: NA
d_gene: NA
v_gene: TRBV15
CDR3aa: CATSRDRRGTEAFF
CDR3nt: TGTGCCACCAGCAGAGATCGAAGGGGCACTGAAGCTTTCTTT

j_gene: TRBJ1-1
abundance: NA
d_gene: NA
v_gene: TRBV28
CDR3aa: CASSRTANTEAFF
CDR3nt: TGTGCCAGCAGTCGGACAGCGAACACTGAAGCTTTCTTT

j_gene: TRBJ1-6
abundance: NA
d_gene: TRBD1
v_gene: TRBV2
CDR3aa: CASITDRVRNSPLHF
CDR3nt: TGTGCCAGCATAACGGACAGGGTCAGGAATTCACCCCTCCACTTT